Here is one TCR beta chain with its context. J was trimmed by 4 bases and V by 0 bases; bases with no gene match: 9. This CDR3 spans 16 amino acids. In germline, CDR1 is MGHRA, CDR2 YSYEKL. This sample stems from a study of technical replicates of blood from several donors. Only in-frame clones appear in the TCRdb table, and some are missing; sequencing was by immunoSEQ multiplex PCR. The repertoire includes some 80,000 clones, 95% of them detected once, and 0.35% to 0.45% sits in the top ten. The chain has TRBV4-1 and TRBJ2-7; 7 bases are a match to TRBD2. The receptor was derived from a human donor in good health. The sequenced sample consisted of T cells isolated from PBMCs. The CDR3 here is CASSQDRGVHVYEQYF. CDR3 sequence (DNA): TGCGCCAGCAGCCAAGACCGGGGGGTACATGTTTACGAGCAGTACTTC.